These 4 T cell receptor beta chains came from one sample sequenced in a study of T-cell memory formation after mild COVID-19. One entry per CDR3 protein, called by TCRdb with MiXCR from the 5' RACE reads. The profile shows about 470,000 distinct CDR3 sequences, 18% of them singletons. Material: PBMCs or a T cell subset sorted from them (not recorded which). The source is an adult woman who had mild COVID-19 (a few samples of this study predate the infection). Cell type and time point are not known.

The chain recombines TRBV19 with TRBJ1-1; no clear D. V was shortened by 4 bases and J by 4 bases, with 10 bases between the two germline ends. The CDR3 spans 13 residues. From germline, CDR1 is LNHDA and CDR2 SQIVND (reference sequence). This CDR3 reads CASSTLGPTEAFF. In DNA form, the CDR3 reads TGTGCCAGTAGTACGTTGGGTCCCACTGAAGCTTTCTTT.

The DNA of the CDR3 is TGTGCCAGCAGTTACATACAGAACACTGAAGCTTTCTTT. Its protein is CASSYIQNTEAFF. The J gene is TRBJ1-1, the V gene TRBV6-2 or TRBV6-3; D unresolved. The V gene's germline CDR1 is MNHEY and CDR2 SVGEGT. This CDR3 spans 13 amino acids. Trimming took off 2 bases at V and 1 base at J, with 5 bases between the two ends.

This clonotype has a handful of counts. The V and J genes are TRBV20-1 and TRBJ2-7, with TRBD2 matching 9 bases. The CDR3 loop spans 16 amino acids. Germline CDR1 DFQATT, CDR2 SNEGSKA (reference sequence). With V trimmed by 6 bases and J by 3 bases, 15 bases remained unmatched. The CDR3, as DNA: TGCAGTGCCCAAACGGCCGGGACTAGCAGCTTCTACGAGCAGTACTTC. It translates to CSAQTAGTSSFYEQYF.

This clonotype was counted between two and nine times. The chain recombines TRBV5-1 with TRBJ2-1; D gene ambiguous. The CDR3 covers 14 residues. Germline CDR1 SGHRS, CDR2 YFSETQ. Between the trimmed V and J ends, which lost 1 base and 4 bases, there was a span of 9 bases. The chain's CDR3 is CASSLNPLYNEQFF. The CDR3 DNA reads TGCGCCAGCAGCTTGAACCCTCTTTACAATGAGCAGTTCTTC. The full variable domain, in which reference TRBV5-1 and TRBJ2-1 provide the parts outside the CDR3, is KAGVTQTPRYLIKTRGQQVTLSCSPISGHRSVSWYQQTPGQGLQFLFEYFSETQRNKGNFPGRFSGRQFSNSRSEMNVSTLELGDSALYLCASSLNPLYNEQFFGPGTRLTVL.